One and the same sample provided the 24 T cell receptor beta chains below, sequenced in a study of T cell responses to AZD1222 COVID-19 vaccine. Clones were read by immunoSEQ multiplex PCR, and TCRdb kept only the in-frame ones, dropping some. The sample consists of some 100,000 clones, 75% to 90% of them appearing once. The starting material was peripheral blood, obtained on day 0 of AZD1222 vaccination. The receptors come from an adult in good health.

V is TRBV28 and J is TRBJ1-4, with a weak D call TRBD1 (5 bases). The CDR3 contains 13 residues. V lost 6 bases to trimming and J lost 6 bases, with 11 bases between them. The V gene's germline CDR1 is MDHEN and CDR2 SYDVKM. The CDR3 spells CASSRGGDEKLFF. The DNA of the CDR3 is TGTGCCAGCAGCCGAGGAGGGGATGAAAAACTGTTTTTT.

The chain is built from TRBV7-2 and TRBJ1-3; weak D call: TRBD1 (6 bases). The CDR3 sequence is 15 residues long. Germline V CDR1 and CDR2: SGHTA, FQGNSA. Trimming took 5 bases from V and 2 from J, leaving 13 bases between them. The CDR3 region is CASSITQGTGNTIYF. The DNA of the CDR3 is TGTGCCAGCAGCATAACACAGGGTACTGGAAACACCATATATTTT.

V is TRBV7-8 and J is TRBJ2-3, with TRBD2 matching over 9 bases. This CDR3 comprises 15 residues. The germline V gene encodes CDR1 SGHVS and CDR2 FQNEAQ. V trimming: 5 bases; J trimming: 7 bases; junction bases outside the gene matches: 10. The CDR3 loop is CASSGEELAGHTQYF. CDR3 DNA sequence: TGTGCCAGCAGCGGAGAGGAGCTAGCGGGACATACGCAGTATTTT.

This chain connects TRBV5-1 to TRBJ2-1; TRBD1 agrees at 7 bases. V dropped 4 bases and J dropped 5; count of bases not matched to a gene: 9. This CDR3 spans 15 amino acids. Germline CDR1 is SGHRS and CDR2 is YFSETQ. CDR3: CASSLDRVRNNEQFF. CDR3 bases: TGCGCCAGCAGCCTTGACAGGGTGAGAAACAATGAGCAGTTCTTC.

The chain recombines TRBV28 with TRBJ1-4; D might be TRBD1 (5 bases). Trimming stripped 7 bases from V and 7 bases from J, with 13 bases between. CDR1 MDHEN and CDR2 SYDVKM come from the germline V gene. The length of the CDR3 is 13 residues. CDR3 coding DNA: TGTGCCAGCAAACGGGCAGGGCCTGAAAAACTGTTTTTT. Amino acids: CASKRAGPEKLFF.

The J gene is TRBJ1-2, the V gene TRBV28; D gene uncertain. CDR1 is MDHEN, CDR2 SYDVKM, per germline. This CDR3 comprises 12 residues. Trimming shortened V by 2 bases and J by 5 bases, and 6 bases separated the two germline ends. The CDR3 loop is CASSLPTYGYTF. The CDR3, as DNA: TGTGCCAGCAGTTTACCGACATATGGCTACACCTTC.

This rearrangement joins TRBV28 to TRBJ1-4; D ambiguous. The V end lost 4 bases, the J end lost 7 bases, and 22 bases lay between the germline ends. This CDR3 is built from 17 residues. Germline V gene data show CDR1 as MDHEN and CDR2 as SYDVKM. In nucleotides, the CDR3 is TGTGCCAGCAGTTCGCCGGCCCACAGCCCCCTACTTGAAAAACTGTTTTTT. Translation gives CASSSPAHSPLLEKLFF. Based on the CDR3 plus reference TRBV28 and TRBJ1-4, the full variable domain is DVKVTQSSRYLVKRTGEKVFLECVQDMDHENMFWYRQDPGLGLRLIYFSYDVKMKEKGDIPEGYSVSREKKERFSLILESASTNQTSMYLCASSSPAHSPLLEKLFFGSGTQLSVL.

This chain links TRBV6-1 with TRBJ2-7; D is undetermined. Trimming took 3 bases from V and 4 from J, leaving 4 bases between them. This CDR3 is 11 amino acids long. Germline-derived CDR1 and CDR2 are MNHNS and SASEGT. CDR3 in amino acids: CASSEPYEQYF. CDR3 coding DNA: TGTGCCAGCAGTGAGCCGTACGAGCAGTACTTC.

The chain links TRBV18 to TRBJ1-6; D gene uncertain. V gave up 1 base and J gave up 7 bases, with 5 bases separating them. Germline V gene lookup returns CDR1 KGHSH and CDR2 LQKENI. This CDR3 is built from 13 residues. CDR3 nucleotide sequence: TGTGCCAGCTCACCACGGTCAAATTCACCCCTCCACTTT. This codes for CASSPRSNSPLHF.

This rearrangement joins TRBV5-5 to TRBJ2-1; maybe TRBD2 (6 bases). The germline V and J ends were trimmed by 4 bases and 0 bases, with 11 bases remaining between them. This CDR3 is built from 15 residues. The V gene's germline CDR1 is SGHKS and CDR2 YYEKEE (reference sequence). This CDR3 reads CASSRAGSSYNEQFF. CDR3 in DNA: TGTGCCAGCAGCCGCGCCGGGAGCTCCTACAATGAGCAGTTCTTC.

The chain carries TRBV5-3 and TRBJ2-7; a weak D match, TRBD1 (5 bases). TRBV5-3 is an ORF, and what it does is uncertain. The CDR3 runs 15 residues. V was pared by 0 bases and J by 3 bases, with 13 bases between. Here the CDR3 reads CARSLVSQELYEQYF. The CDR3 nucleotides read TGTGCCAGAAGCTTGGTGTCACAGGAACTCTACGAGCAGTACTTC.

The DNA of the CDR3 is TGCAGCGTTGAAGGGGGCTTGCCGCCTACTAACTATGGCTACACCTTC. This translates into CSVEGGLPPTNYGYTF. The V call is TRBV29-1, the J call TRBJ1-2; TRBD1 is a possible D gene (5 bases). Between the trimmed V and J ends, which lost 1 base and 0 bases, there was a span of 15 bases. Per the germline V gene, CDR1 is SQVTM and CDR2 is ANQGSEA. The CDR3 loop spans 16 amino acids. Complete variable domain (other parts from reference TRBV29-1 and TRBJ1-2): SAVISQKPSRDICQRGTSLTIQCQVDSQVTMMFWYRQQPGQSLTLIATANQGSEATYESGFVIDKFPISRPNLTFSTLTVSNMSPEDSSIYLCSVEGGLPPTNYGYTFGSGTRLTVV.

This chain links TRBV4-3 with TRBJ2-3, with TRBD1 matching over 9 bases. The CDR3 consists of 16 residues. Germline V CDR1 and CDR2: LGHNA, YSLEER. V lost 1 base, J lost 4 bases, and 6 bases stayed unmatched. The CDR3 region is CASSQGDRVHSDTQYF. The CDR3 DNA sequence: TGCGCCAGCAGCCAAGGGGACAGGGTCCATTCAGATACGCAGTATTTT.

V is TRBV18 and J is TRBJ1-4, with TRBD1 as a possible D gene (5 bases). The V end lost 2 bases, the J end lost 0 bases, and 19 bases lay between the germline ends. CDR1 is KGHSH, CDR2 LQKENI, per germline. This CDR3 has 19 amino acids. The CDR3 region is CASSPGRGEILATNEKLFF. The CDR3 DNA follows: TGTGCCAGCTCACCAGGAAGGGGTGAAATTCTCGCAACTAATGAAAAACTGTTTTTT.

This chain links TRBV7-3 with TRBJ2-3; D tentatively fits TRBD1 or TRBD2 (5 bases each). The V and J ends lost 0 bases and 9 bases respectively, with 16 bases between them. This CDR3 has 15 residues. Germline values: CDR1 SGHTA, CDR2 FQGTGA. CDR3 amino acids: CASSLTMAGTPTQYF. CDR3 in DNA: TGTGCCAGCAGCTTAACGATGGCAGGGACCCCGACGCAGTATTTT.

The V gene is TRBV19, the J gene TRBJ2-2; 14 bases line up with TRBD2. The CDR3 totals 19 residues. The trim removed 3 bases at V and 1 base at J, leaving 7 bases unmatched. Germline CDR1 reads LNHDA; CDR2 reads SQIVND (reference sequence). The CDR3 here is CASSIWRLAGGLNTGELFF. As DNA, the CDR3 is TGTGCCAGTAGTATTTGGAGACTAGCGGGAGGGTTGAACACCGGGGAGCTGTTTTTT. Supplemented by reference TRBV19 and TRBJ2-2, the full variable domain reads DGGITQSPKYLFRKEGQNVTLSCEQNLNHDAMYWYRQDPGQGLRLIYYSQIVNDFQKGDIAEGYSVSREKKESFPLTVTSAQKNPTAFYLCASSIWRLAGGLNTGELFFGEGSRLTVL.

The chain has TRBV30 and TRBJ1-4; D not certain. CDR3 size: 12 residues. Germline CDR1 reads GTSNPN; CDR2 reads SVGIG (reference sequence). V was cut by 5 bases and J by 4 bases, with 8 bases left in between. The CDR3 loop reads CAWGDLNEKLFF. Written as DNA, the CDR3 is TGTGCCTGGGGCGACCTTAATGAAAAACTGTTTTTT.

The rearrangement uses TRBV19 and TRBJ1-1; unclear D gene. Germline CDR1 reads LNHDA; CDR2 reads SQIVND (reference sequence). V gave up 5 bases and J gave up 0 bases, with 13 bases separating them. The CDR3 extends over 15 amino acids. CDR3 protein: CASSAPGIMNTEAFF. CDR3 DNA: TGTGCCAGTAGTGCACCAGGTATCATGAACACTGAAGCTTTCTTT.

The chain is built from TRBV19 and TRBJ1-1; no reliable D call. In germline, CDR1 is LNHDA, CDR2 SQIVND (reference sequence). This CDR3 region has 14 residues. V lost 7 bases to trimming and J lost 0 bases, with 12 bases between them. The CDR3 bases are TGTGCCAGTATTTTCGGACCCATGAACACTGAAGCTTTCTTT. Protein sequence: CASIFGPMNTEAFF.

The V and J genes are TRBV2 and TRBJ1-1; D gene uncertain. CDR1 and CDR2 (germline): SNHLY, FYNNEI. This CDR3 is 11 amino acids long. Trimming pared 6 bases from V and 11 bases from J, leaving 13 bases between. CDR3 nucleotides: TGTGCCAGCAGAGCGGGCGGAGGGGCTTTCTTT. Its translation: CASRAGGGAFF.

CDR3 nucleotides: TGTGCCAGTAGTATAGGGAGACAGGCCTATAGCAATCAGCCCCAGCATTTT. Protein sequence: CASSIGRQAYSNQPQHF. V and J are TRBV19 and TRBJ1-5, with TRBD1 as a possible D gene (6 bases). The CDR3 contains 17 residues. Deletions cut 1 base from V and 0 bases from J, with 13 bases between. CDR1 and CDR2 from the germline V gene are LNHDA and SQIVND (reference sequence). Drawing the rest from reference TRBV19 and TRBJ1-5, the complete variable domain is DGGITQSPKYLFRKEGQNVTLSCEQNLNHDAMYWYRQDPGQGLRLIYYSQIVNDFQKGDIAEGYSVSREKKESFPLTVTSAQKNPTAFYLCASSIGRQAYSNQPQHFGDGTRLSIL.

This chain joins TRBV7-2 and TRBJ2-5; a weak D match, TRBD2 (6 bases). CDR3 size: 14 residues. Germline V gene sequence: CDR1 SGHTA, CDR2 FQGNSA. Trimming removed 5 bases at V and 5 bases at J, with 15 bases between. The CDR3 region has the DNA TGTGCCAGCAGCCCAAGGCGGGGTTTCGAGACCCAGTACTTC. Encoded protein: CASSPRRGFETQYF.

The chain uses TRBV7-2 and TRBJ1-4, with a possible D match to TRBD1 (5 bases). The V gene lost 5 bases and the J gene lost 8 bases, with 15 bases spanning the gap. The CDR3 sequence is 14 residues long. CDR1 and CDR2 (germline): SGHTA, FQGNSA. The CDR3 region has the DNA TGTGCCAGCAGCCCCGTTGGGGCTTGGGAAAAACTGTTTTTT. Translated, it gives CASSPVGAWEKLFF.

This chain links TRBV23-1 with TRBJ1-6, with D perhaps TRBD1 (5 bases). TRBV23-1 is treated as an ORF (open reading frame) with a function not yet certain. Trimming shortened V by 6 bases and J by 2 bases, and 17 bases separated the two germline ends. The CDR3 contains 17 residues. The CDR3 protein is CASSHLRGEPYNSPLHF. CDR3 DNA sequence: TGCGCCAGCAGCCATCTGAGAGGGGAACCCTATAATTCACCCCTCCACTTT.